This is a list of T cell receptor beta chains from one sample in a study of response to subunit inactivated influenza vaccine. TCRdb re-derived calls from the RT-PCR reads in MiXCR, one entry per CDR3 protein. The sample carries 590,000 or so distinct CDR3 sequences, 12% to 15% recorded once. Sequencing used PBMCs from blood, obtained approximately 15 days before vaccination. The receptors shown here come from a man aged 50 or older who received an inactivated influenza vaccine. The CDR3 runs from the conserved cysteine through the conserved F or W. Each record gives: J gene, V gene, D gene, clone size, CDR3 protein, CDR3 DNA. A D gene is named only where the DNA matches it firmly. Clone size is stated in some rows and not others, as once, few, many or a class when expanded.

J gene: TRBJ2-7
V gene: TRBV12-3/TRBV12-4
D gene: TRBD2
clone size: few
CDR3 protein: CASSPEAGYEQYF
CDR3 DNA: TGTGCCAGCAGTCCAGAAGCGGGATACGAGCAGTACTTC

J gene: TRBJ2-1
V gene: TRBV10-3
D gene: TRBD2
clone size: few
CDR3 protein: CAITGTSGINEQFF
CDR3 DNA: TGTGCCATCACCGGGACTAGCGGGATCAATGAGCAGTTCTTC

J gene: TRBJ2-7
V gene: TRBV29-1
D gene: NA
clone size: many
CDR3 protein: CSAGRSSYEQYF
CDR3 DNA: TGCAGCGCCGGACGGTCCTCCTACGAGCAGTACTTC

J gene: TRBJ2-7
V gene: TRBV9
D gene: TRBD1
clone size: NA
CDR3 protein: CASSAGTGAGEQYF
CDR3 DNA: TGTGCCAGCAGCGCAGGGACAGGGGCGGGGGAGCAGTACTTC

J gene: TRBJ2-3
V gene: TRBV28
D gene: NA
clone size: many
CDR3 protein: CASRTRITDTQYF
CDR3 DNA: TGTGCCAGCAGGACGAGGATCACAGATACGCAGTATTTT

J gene: TRBJ2-3
V gene: TRBV28
D gene: NA
clone size: few
CDR3 protein: CASSLGDEVAVTDTQYF
CDR3 DNA: TGTGCCAGCAGTTTAGGGGACGAGGTAGCAGTCACAGATACGCAGTATTTT

J gene: TRBJ2-7
V gene: TRBV2
D gene: NA
clone size: NA
CDR3 protein: CASSEDRLLSYEQYF
CDR3 DNA: TGTGCCAGCAGTGAAGATCGGCTGCTTTCCTACGAGCAGTACTTC

J gene: TRBJ2-3
V gene: TRBV24-1
D gene: NA
clone size: NA
CDR3 protein: CATSKAGRTDTQYF
CDR3 DNA: TGTGCCACCAGTAAAGCGGGCCGCACAGATACGCAGTATTTT

J gene: TRBJ1-1
V gene: TRBV27
D gene: TRBD1
clone size: many
CDR3 protein: CASSLRTGGWTEAFF
CDR3 DNA: TGTGCCAGCAGTCTAAGGACAGGGGGATGGACTGAAGCTTTCTTT

J gene: TRBJ2-1
V gene: TRBV29-1
D gene: NA
clone size: few
CDR3 protein: CSVSKRGVNRYEQFF
CDR3 DNA: TGCAGCGTCTCAAAAAGGGGGGTTAATAGGTATGAGCAGTTCTTC